A selection of T cell receptor beta chains follows, all from one sample in a study of regulatory and conventional T cells in RAG deficiency. The repertoire was sequenced with immunoSEQ multiplex PCR; TCRdb's copy has only in-frame clones and lacks some. The sample has fewer than 35,000 clones; about nine tenths are singletons. The data also belong to a second study, concerning regulatory T cells.

Sequencing was performed on CD8+ T cells sorted from blood. These receptors originate from a human donor in good health. CDR3s include the opening cysteine and the closing phenylalanine or tryptophan. The D gene is left open where the match is weak. Size tells how often a clone was seen (once, few, many) or the class of an expanded clone, and some rows leave it out.

J gene	D gene	clone size	V gene	CDR3 protein	CDR3 DNA
TRBJ1-2	-	-	TRBV20-1	CSATNYGYTF	TGCAGTGCCACAAACTATGGCTACACCTTC
TRBJ2-7	-	-	TRBV6-5	CASSSNYEQYF	TGTGCCAGCAGTTCCAACTACGAGCAGTACTTC
TRBJ2-1	-	-	TRBV6-4	CASSDSSGSYNEQFF	TGTGCCAGCAGTGACTCTAGCGGCTCCTACAATGAGCAGTTCTTC
TRBJ2-2	-	-	TRBV7-9	CASSSISGIPGELFF	TGTGCCAGCAGCTCCATATCCGGGATTCCCGGGGAGCTGTTTTTT
TRBJ1-1	TRBD1	-	TRBV19	CASSQHRGRIEAFF	TGTGCCAGTAGTCAACACAGGGGGCGAATTGAAGCTTTCTTT
TRBJ1-3	-	-	TRBV5-1	CASSLAGGWNTIYF	TGCGCCAGCAGCTTGGCCGGGGGTTGGAACACCATATATTTT
TRBJ1-1	TRBD1	-	TRBV10-2	CASRLGTGGDTEAFF	TGCGCCAGCAGACTTGGGACAGGGGGTGACACTGAAGCTTTCTTT
TRBJ1-5	-	-	TRBV11-2	CASSPTPGQPQHF	TGTGCCAGCAGCCCCACACCGGGGCAGCCCCAGCATTTT
TRBJ1-2	TRBD1	-	TRBV9	CASSIGGQGNYGYTF	TGTGCCAGCAGCATCGGCGGACAGGGGAACTATGGCTACACCTTC
TRBJ2-3	TRBD2	-	TRBV10-2	CASRILAGTTDTQYF	TGCGCCAGCAGAATACTAGCGGGGACCACAGATACGCAGTATTTT
TRBJ2-5	-	-	TRBV18	CASSPLYQETQYF	TGTGCCAGCTCACCCCTGTACCAAGAGACCCAGTACTTC
TRBJ1-2	TRBD1	-	TRBV30	CAWEGQGIYGYTF	TGTGCCTGGGAAGGACAGGGGATCTATGGCTACACCTTC
TRBJ2-7	-	once	TRBV4-1	CASSQDLYEQYF	TGCGCCAGCAGCCAAGATTTATACGAGCAGTACTTC
TRBJ1-2	-	-	TRBV7-3	CASTPQPNTQKGNANGYTF	TGTGCCAGCACTCCTCAACCTAATACCCAGAAAGGAAATGCCAATGGCTACACCTTC
TRBJ1-4	-	-	TRBV19	CASSYRGEANEKLFF	TGTGCCAGTAGTTACCGAGGGGAAGCTAATGAAAAACTGTTTTTT
TRBJ1-2	-	-	TRBV19	CASTLGGVDGYTF	TGTGCCAGTACCCTAGGTGGAGTTGATGGCTACACCTTC
TRBJ2-7	TRBD1	-	TRBV5-1	CASSWTGRYEQYF	TGCGCCAGCAGCTGGACAGGGCGCTACGAGCAGTACTTC
TRBJ1-1	-	-	TRBV5-1	CASSSRGTQNTEAFF	TGCGCCAGCAGCTCGAGAGGGACGCAGAACACTGAAGCTTTCTTT
TRBJ2-7	-	-	TRBV28	CASSKPGAGPLSSYEQYF	TGTGCCAGCAGTAAACCGGGAGCCGGCCCCCTCAGCTCCTACGAGCAGTACTTC
TRBJ2-7	TRBD1	-	TRBV2	CATTGTGGGEQYF	TGTGCCACGACCGGGACAGGGGGTGGTGAGCAGTACTTC
TRBJ2-5	-	-	TRBV11-2	CASSDVARTQYF	TGTGCCAGCAGCGACGTAGCGCGGACCCAGTACTTC
TRBJ2-7	-	-	TRBV11-2	CASSLGTYEQYF	TGTGCCAGCAGCTTAGGAACCTACGAGCAGTACTTC
TRBJ2-7	-	few	TRBV7-9	CASSLRGGWEQYF	TGTGCCAGCAGCCTGAGGGGAGGATGGGAGCAGTACTTC
TRBJ1-5	-	-	TRBV2	CASSKTESNQPQHF	TGTGCCAGCAGCAAGACAGAGAGCAATCAGCCCCAGCATTTT
TRBJ2-1	-	-	TRBV7-9	CASTPLGGYNEQFF	TGTGCCAGCACCCCACTGGGAGGTTACAATGAGCAGTTCTTC
TRBJ2-5	-	-	TRBV5-1	CASSLGDILSQETQYF	TGCGCCAGCAGTCTGGGGGACATCCTTAGCCAAGAGACCCAGTACTTC
TRBJ2-7	TRBD1	-	TRBV5-1	CASSSGQGAITYEQYF	TGCGCCAGCAGCTCGGGACAGGGGGCAATCACCTACGAGCAGTACTTC
TRBJ1-1	TRBD1	-	TRBV6-1	CASTRDRMNTEAFF	TGTGCCAGCACCCGGGACAGGATGAACACTGAAGCTTTCTTT
TRBJ1-1	-	-	TRBV19	CATGDGNTEAFF	TGTGCCACCGGGGACGGGAACACTGAAGCTTTCTTT
TRBJ2-1	-	-	TRBV7-6	CASSLAFNEQFF	TGTGCCAGCAGCTTGGCCTTCAATGAGCAGTTCTTC
TRBJ2-2	-	-	TRBV9	CASTATLNTGELFF	TGTGCCAGCACGGCGACACTGAACACCGGGGAGCTGTTTTTT
TRBJ2-5	-	-	TRBV5-4	CASSLRAGREETQYF	TGTGCCAGCAGCTTGAGGGCGGGACGCGAAGAGACCCAGTACTTC
TRBJ1-1	-	-	TRBV4-2	CASSQGLASSEAFF	TGTGCCAGCAGCCAAGGGTTAGCGAGCTCTGAAGCTTTCTTT
TRBJ1-4	-	-	TRBV2	CASSPDSF	TGTGCCAGCAGTCCGGACAGCTTT
TRBJ2-5	-	-	TRBV9	CASSGGPGNQETQYF	TGTGCCAGCAGCGGGGGCCCGGGGAACCAAGAGACCCAGTACTTC
TRBJ1-2	-	few	TRBV7-9	CASSLVGDYGYTF	TGTGCCAGCAGCTTAGTCGGGGACTATGGCTACACCTTC
TRBJ1-5	-	-	TRBV30	CAWSGSSLGVQPQHF	TGTGCCTGGAGTGGATCTTCCTTGGGGGTTCAGCCCCAGCATTTT
TRBJ2-1	TRBD2	-	TRBV6-1	CASRYSGGLYNEQFF	TGTGCCAGCAGATATAGCGGGGGGTTATACAATGAGCAGTTCTTC
TRBJ2-5	TRBD2	-	TRBV10-2	CASTPLAGGLKETQYF	TGCGCCAGCACCCCACTAGCGGGAGGGCTTAAAGAGACCCAGTACTTC
TRBJ1-1	-	-	TRBV27	CASSSGVNTEAFF	TGTGCCAGCAGTTCCGGGGTGAACACTGAAGCTTTCTTT
TRBJ1-3	-	-	TRBV9	CASSVAGWGNTIYF	TGTGCCAGCAGCGTAGCAGGGTGGGGAAACACCATATATTTT
TRBJ1-2	TRBD1	-	TRBV7-9	CASSAGQGEANYGYTF	TGTGCCAGCAGCGCCGGACAGGGGGAAGCTAACTATGGCTACACCTTC
TRBJ1-1	-	-	TRBV27	CASSLSMGTVLEAFF	TGTGCCAGCAGTTTATCGATGGGCACAGTTCTTGAAGCTTTCTTT
TRBJ2-1	-	-	TRBV7-9	CASSFFSAEQFF	TGTGCCAGCAGCTTTTTTAGCGCCGAGCAGTTCTTC
TRBJ1-3	TRBD1	-	TRBV6-1	CASSEDAGGGNTIYF	TGTGCCAGCAGTGAAGACGCAGGGGGTGGAAACACCATATATTTT
TRBJ1-4	-	-	TRBV30	CAWSFGQTTNEKLFF	TGTGCCTGGAGCTTTGGGCAAACAACTAATGAAAAGCTGTTTTTT